This T cell receptor (beta chain) was captured by sequencing in a study of T cells in Graves' hyperthyroidism and ophthalmopathy. Study findings and constraints: Ophthalmopathy, as predicted by the model, came a median roughly 6.8 months after the prediction. Stable hyperthyroidism was told apart from ophthalmopathy by a model built on 13 V-J features.

Amplification of TCR beta CDR3 regions used RNA as the template. The HTBI primer set was used in a first-round RT-PCR of the TCR CDR3. TCRdb reprocessed the multiplex PCR reads via MiXCR and lists one record per CDR3 protein. Found here are around 580,000 distinct CDR3 sequences, more than 45% of them singletons; the top ten hold about 8.3%. As concerns this clonotype: The antigen remains undetermined.

Sequencing was done on a sample of peripheral blood or thyroid tissue (not recorded which). This TCR was sampled from a woman in her late teens or twenties with Graves' hyperthyroidism.

CDR3 nucleotide sequence: TGTGCCAGCAGCGTAGCTTACAGGGTGAGCCCTGAAGCTTTCTTT. Protein product: CASSVAYRVSPEAFF. The V call is TRBV9, the J call TRBJ1-1, with a tentative D call TRBD1 (6 bases). V lost 0 bases, J lost 6 bases, and 15 bases lay in between. The CDR3 runs to 15 residues. Per germline, CDR1 SGDLS and CDR2 YYNGEE.